The rows below give T cell receptor beta chains drawn from one sample of a study of technical replicates of blood from a few donors. Sequencing was performed with immunoSEQ multiplex PCR; in TCRdb, only in-frame clones are kept and a portion is missing. The sample shows under 100,000 clones, 85% to 95% of them seen only once. Specimen: T cells isolated from PBMCs. These receptors all stem from a human donor in good health. The CDR3 runs from the conserved cysteine through the conserved F or W. D genes are given only for firm matches. Some rows have no size entry. The others give once, few or many, or a class for an expanded clone.

clone_size	v_call	d_call	j_call	cdr3_length	cdr3_aa	cdr3_nt
.	TRBV28	TRBD1	TRBJ2-7	15	CASSLEPDRRYEQYF	TGTGCCAGCAGTTTAGAGCCGGACAGGAGATACGAGCAGTACTTC
.	TRBV18	.	TRBJ2-3	17	CASSRGLGGPGTDTQYF	TGTGCCAGCTCGCGAGGTTTAGGCGGTCCGGGCACAGATACGCAGTATTTT
.	TRBV10-3	.	TRBJ1-5	13	CAISDREAQPQHF	TGTGCCATCAGTGACAGGGAGGCGCAGCCCCAGCATTTT
.	TRBV7-2	.	TRBJ1-6	15	CASSLQGNTNSPLHF	TGTGCCAGCAGCCTGCAGGGGAATACTAATTCACCCCTCCACTTT
.	TRBV11-3	.	TRBJ2-2	13	CASSPQGTGELFF	TGTGCCAGCAGCCCACAGGGAACCGGGGAGCTGTTTTTT
few	TRBV9	TRBD1	TRBJ2-7	14	CASSGTGGSYEQYF	TGTGCCAGCAGCGGGACAGGGGGTTCCTACGAGCAGTACTTC
.	TRBV2	TRBD1	TRBJ1-1	14	CASSTGTGVTEAFF	TGTGCCAGCAGTACCGGGACAGGGGTCACTGAAGCTTTCTTT
.	TRBV19	.	TRBJ1-2	14	CASSRVETAYGYTF	TGTGCCAGTAGTCGAGTGGAGACGGCCTATGGCTACACCTTC
.	TRBV27	TRBD1	TRBJ1-2	13	CASSAKGARGYTF	TGTGCCAGCAGTGCCAAGGGGGCGCGGGGCTACACCTTC
.	TRBV18	.	TRBJ2-3	16	CASSPYATTSTDTQYF	TGTGCCAGCTCACCCTATGCGACTACTAGCACAGATACGCAGTATTTT
.	TRBV29-1	.	TRBJ1-1	12	CSVVYKNTEAFF	TGCAGCGTTGTATACAAGAACACTGAAGCTTTCTTT
.	TRBV29-1	TRBD2	TRBJ2-7	14	CSVGLGPPPYEQYF	TGCAGCGTGGGACTAGGGCCTCCCCCCTACGAGCAGTACTTC
few	TRBV30	TRBD1	TRBJ1-1	14	CAWMRQGMNTEAFF	TGTGCCTGGATGCGACAGGGGATGAACACTGAAGCTTTCTTT
.	TRBV2	TRBD1	TRBJ1-1	15	CASSEWTGRNTEAFF	TGTGCCAGCAGTGAGTGGACAGGTCGAAACACTGAAGCTTTCTTT
once	TRBV7-3	.	TRBJ2-3	16	CASSLNQASASDTQYF	TGTGCCAGCAGCTTAAATCAGGCTAGCGCCTCAGATACGCAGTATTTT
.	TRBV7-6	TRBD2	TRBJ2-5	13	CASSRLASETQYF	TGTGCCAGCAGCCGACTAGCCAGTGAGACCCAGTACTTC
.	TRBV19	.	TRBJ1-3	14	CASSISTSGNTIYF	TGTGCCAGTAGTATCTCTACCTCTGGAAACACCATATATTTT
.	TRBV19	TRBD2	TRBJ2-3	15	CASSIAAGEADTQYF	TGTGCCAGTAGTATAGCAGCGGGAGAAGCAGATACGCAGTATTTT
.	TRBV4-3	TRBD2	TRBJ2-3	16	CASSQDLAGYTDTQYF	TGCGCCAGCAGCCAAGATTTAGCGGGCTATACAGATACGCAGTATTTT
.	TRBV5-4	TRBD2	TRBJ2-3	17	CASSRGLAGDSTDTQYF	TGTGCCAGCAGCCGAGGACTAGCGGGAGATAGCACAGATACGCAGTATTTT
.	TRBV5-1	TRBD1	TRBJ1-4	15	CASSGSGGRNEKLFF	TGCGCCAGCAGCGGATCAGGGGGCCGGAATGAAAAACTGTTTTTT
.	TRBV10-3	TRBD1	TRBJ1-1	14	CAISGGQGNTEAFF	TGTGCCATCAGTGGGGGACAGGGGAACACTGAAGCTTTCTTT
.	TRBV5-1	TRBD2	TRBJ2-3	15	CASSELAGGTDTQYF	TGCGCCAGCAGCGAACTAGCGGGAGGCACAGATACGCAGTATTTT
.	TRBV27	TRBD2	TRBJ2-5	16	CASSAKTSGRLETQYF	TGTGCCAGCAGTGCCAAAACTAGCGGGAGGTTGGAGACCCAGTACTTC
.	TRBV19	.	TRBJ2-3	14	CASSIIQATDTQYF	TGTGCCAGTAGTATAATCCAGGCCACAGATACGCAGTATTTT
.	TRBV30	TRBD2	TRBJ2-1	11	CAWSGGNEQFF	TGTGCCTGGTCGGGAGGTAATGAGCAGTTCTTC
.	TRBV27	TRBD2	TRBJ2-7	16	CASSLSSGSGSYEQYF	TGTGCCAGCAGTCTCTCCAGCGGGAGTGGGTCCTACGAGCAGTACTTC
.	TRBV5-6	TRBD1	TRBJ1-2	15	CASSYRTGRQQGYTF	TGTGCCAGCAGCTACAGGACAGGGCGCCAACAAGGCTACACCTTC
.	TRBV29-1	.	TRBJ2-7	13	CSVEVSQGGEQYF	TGCAGCGTTGAAGTGTCGCAGGGAGGTGAGCAGTACTTC
.	TRBV6-5	TRBD1	TRBJ2-7	15	CASSFGTGAEEAQYF	TGTGCCAGCAGTTTTGGGACAGGGGCTGAGGAGGCGCAGTACTTC
.	TRBV29-1	.	TRBJ1-2	11	CSIGQGIGYTF	TGCAGCATCGGGCAGGGAATCGGCTACACCTTC
.	TRBV2	.	TRBJ1-2	11	CASRGGEGYTF	TGTGCCAGCAGAGGGGGGGAAGGCTACACCTTC
.	TRBV13	.	TRBJ2-5	14	CASSLPGLQETQYF	TGTGCCAGCAGCTTACCAGGTCTACAAGAGACCCAGTACTTC
.	TRBV9	.	TRBJ2-1	17	CASSQTRSRGSYNEQFF	TGTGCCAGCAGCCAAACAAGGAGCAGGGGCTCCTACAATGAGCAGTTCTTC
few	TRBV6-6	TRBD1	TRBJ2-1	15	CASSYRTGDINEQFF	TGTGCCAGCAGCTATCGGACAGGGGACATCAATGAGCAGTTCTTC
.	TRBV19	.	TRBJ1-1	14	CASSVTAVRTEAFF	TGTGCCAGTAGTGTAACGGCAGTCAGGACTGAAGCTTTCTTT
.	TRBV6-1	.	TRBJ2-7	15	CASSEGSQYSYEQYF	TGTGCCAGCAGTGAGGGCAGTCAGTACTCCTACGAGCAGTACTTC
.	TRBV6-1	.	TRBJ2-1	15	CASVWGTESYNEQFF	TGTGCCAGCGTATGGGGGACTGAAAGTTACAATGAGCAGTTCTTC
.	TRBV9	.	TRBJ2-2	15	CASSVDGGLTGELFF	TGTGCCAGCAGCGTAGATGGAGGGCTCACCGGGGAGCTGTTTTTT
.	TRBV27	.	TRBJ2-7	16	CASRSLGRDSAYEQYF	TGTGCCAGCCGGTCCCTGGGTCGGGATTCCGCCTACGAGCAGTACTTC
.	TRBV5-6	TRBD1	TRBJ2-1	17	CASSSGYRDRGYNEQFF	TGTGCCAGCAGCTCGGGATATAGGGACAGGGGGTACAATGAGCAGTTCTTC
.	TRBV5-4	.	TRBJ2-2	14	CASSLGFETGELFF	TGTGCCAGCAGCTTGGGGTTCGAGACCGGGGAGCTGTTTTTT
.	TRBV6-5	TRBD1	TRBJ1-4	15	CASSRNRGTHEKLFF	TGTGCCAGCAGTAGAAACAGGGGGACACACGAAAAACTGTTTTTT
.	TRBV4-1	TRBD2	TRBJ2-1	20	CASSQVNLAGGPKEYNEQFF	TGCGCCAGCAGCCAGGTGAACCTAGCGGGAGGGCCTAAAGAGTACAATGAGCAGTTCTTC
.	TRBV6-1	.	TRBJ1-5	16	CASSEFRRVSNQPQHF	TGTGCCAGCAGTGAATTCAGGAGGGTGAGCAATCAGCCCCAGCATTTT
.	TRBV4-1	.	TRBJ2-7	14	CASSQAQGGYEQYF	TGCGCCAGCAGCCAAGCACAGGGTGGCTACGAGCAGTACTTC
.	TRBV28	TRBD1	TRBJ1-5	14	CASSTDRDNQPQHF	TGTGCCAGCAGTACGGACAGGGACAATCAGCCCCAGCATTTT
.	TRBV19	.	TRBJ1-1	11	CASLTSTEAFF	TGTGCCAGTCTAACTTCCACTGAAGCTTTCTTT
.	TRBV5-1	.	TRBJ1-4	14	CASSEGGGNEKLFF	TGCGCCAGCAGCGAAGGGGGTGGAAATGAAAAACTGTTTTTT
.	TRBV25-1	.	TRBJ2-7	12	CASSEYTYEQYF	TGTGCCAGCAGTGAATACACCTACGAGCAGTACTTC
.	TRBV28	.	TRBJ1-2	12	CASSLGRYGYTF	TGTGCCAGCAGTTTGGGGCGGTATGGCTACACCTTC
once	TRBV27	.	TRBJ1-2	14	CASSSLGQPYGYTF	TGTGCCAGCAGTTCTCTCGGACAGCCCTATGGCTACACCTTC
.	TRBV6-4	.	TRBJ2-2	14	CASSPTRNTGELFF	TGTGCCAGCAGCCCAACTCGGAACACCGGGGAGCTGTTTTTT
.	TRBV30	.	TRBJ1-2	13	CAWSVSQGTSYTF	TGTGCCTGGAGTGTATCTCAGGGCACGAGCTACACCTTC
.	TRBV9	TRBD2	TRBJ2-1	15	CASSVVLAGENEQFF	TGTGCCAGCAGCGTAGTACTAGCGGGAGAAAATGAGCAGTTCTTC
.	TRBV5-5	.	TRBJ1-1	16	CASSSVPRNQASGAFF	TGTGCCAGCAGCTCCGTACCAAGAAACCAGGCCTCTGGAGCTTTCTTT